This TCR beta chain was sequenced in a study of T-cell memory formation after mild COVID-19. This clonotype was counted many times. The antigen remains unidentified. The study's findings and limits: Later expanders leaned CD4+, whereas clones that contracted between day 15 and 85 were balanced CD4/CD8. Researchers could not confirm that second-wave clones peaking on day 37 targeted SARS-CoV-2.

TCRdb ran MiXCR on the 5' RACE reads and lists one entry per CDR3 protein. The table has around 50,000 distinct CDR3 sequences, 9% to 15% seen once. The CDR3 is made up of 11 amino acids. V was pared by 1 base and J by 4 bases, with 2 bases between. The germline gives CDR1 DFQATT, CDR2 SNEGSKA (reference sequence). Input material: PBMCs or a T cell subset sorted from them (not recorded which). This chain joins TRBV20-1 and TRBJ1-5; no firm D call. The receptor was isolated from a young man who had mild COVID-19 (a few samples of this study predate the infection). Cell type and time point are not known. In DNA form, the CDR3 reads TGCAGTGCTAGAGGGAATCAGCCCCAGCATTTT. Translation: CSARGNQPQHF.